The present entry profiles one TCR beta chain with its context. TCRdb's table, derived via immunoSEQ multiplex PCR, lists solely in-frame clones and lacks some. The table has approximately 44,000 clones, approximately 92% seen once; the top ten hold 0.7%. This sample is drawn from a study of T cell changes during pregnancy in multiple sclerosis. CDR3 length: 14 amino acids. Germline values: CDR1 MGHRA, CDR2 YSYEKL. V lost 6 bases and J lost 10, with 19 bases in between. The V gene is TRBV4-1, the J gene TRBJ2-1, with a weak D call TRBD2 (5 bases). This material consisted of CD4+ T cells from peripheral blood mononuclear cells, taken before pregnancy. This clonotype was obtained from a female donor with multiple sclerosis, enrolled in a pregnancy study. Here the CDR3 DNA reads TGCGCCAGCAGGGACTCCCGCGAATTAGGAGAGCAGTTCTTC. Translated: CASRDSRELGEQFF.